This T cell receptor beta chain came from a study of human T cells and chemical hapten exposure. Across the whole study: Patients' scalps got diphenylcyclopropenone weekly throughout the approximately 25-week study.

With 3 bases removed from V and 6 bases from J, the gap between germline ends came to 18 bases. This CDR3 has 15 residues. CDR1 DFQATT and CDR2 SNEGSKA come from the germline V gene (reference sequence). Time point defined: pre-sensitization, week 0. Treatment defined: therapeutic diphenylcyclopropenone sensitization with weekly scalp DPC. Suited to DPC and affected by alopecia, the donors ranged from 18 to 70 years old. Each CDR3 protein is one row after TCRdb ran MiXCR on the RACE reads. This sample has roughly 250,000 distinct CDR3 sequences, with about 9% found just once. This clonotype was observed a few times.

V is TRBV20-1 and J is TRBJ2-1, with D possibly being TRBD2 (6 bases). Source: whole blood, taken in connection with sensitization to the hapten diphenylcyclopropenone (DPC). The receptor was derived from a woman in her forties with alopecia areata. Some clones in this sample may be carry-over from other donors' samples. The CDR3 coding sequence is TGCAGTGCTAGGCTAGTAGCGGTAGGAGGCAATGAGCAGTTCTTC. This encodes CSARLVAVGGNEQFF.